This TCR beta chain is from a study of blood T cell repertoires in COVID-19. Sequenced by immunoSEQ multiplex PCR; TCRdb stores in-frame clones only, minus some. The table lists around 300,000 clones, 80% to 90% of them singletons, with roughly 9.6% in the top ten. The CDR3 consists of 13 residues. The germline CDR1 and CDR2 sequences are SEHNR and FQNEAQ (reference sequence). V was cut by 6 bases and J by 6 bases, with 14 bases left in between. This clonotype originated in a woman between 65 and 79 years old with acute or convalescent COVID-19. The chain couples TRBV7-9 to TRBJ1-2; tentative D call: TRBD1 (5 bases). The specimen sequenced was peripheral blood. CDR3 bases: TGTGCCAGCAGTCCACAGGACCTTCATGGCTACACCTTC. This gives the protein CASSPQDLHGYTF.